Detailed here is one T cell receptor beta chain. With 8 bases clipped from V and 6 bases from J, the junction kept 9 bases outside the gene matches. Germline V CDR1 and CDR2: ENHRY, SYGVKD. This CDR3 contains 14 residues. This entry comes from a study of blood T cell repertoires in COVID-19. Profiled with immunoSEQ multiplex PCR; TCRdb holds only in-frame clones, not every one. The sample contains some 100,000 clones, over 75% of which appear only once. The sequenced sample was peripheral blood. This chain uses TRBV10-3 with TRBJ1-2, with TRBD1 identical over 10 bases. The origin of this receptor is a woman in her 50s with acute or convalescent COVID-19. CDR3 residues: CAIRLGQGRDGYTF. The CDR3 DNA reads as TGTGCCATCCGCTTGGGACAGGGGAGGGATGGCTACACCTTC.